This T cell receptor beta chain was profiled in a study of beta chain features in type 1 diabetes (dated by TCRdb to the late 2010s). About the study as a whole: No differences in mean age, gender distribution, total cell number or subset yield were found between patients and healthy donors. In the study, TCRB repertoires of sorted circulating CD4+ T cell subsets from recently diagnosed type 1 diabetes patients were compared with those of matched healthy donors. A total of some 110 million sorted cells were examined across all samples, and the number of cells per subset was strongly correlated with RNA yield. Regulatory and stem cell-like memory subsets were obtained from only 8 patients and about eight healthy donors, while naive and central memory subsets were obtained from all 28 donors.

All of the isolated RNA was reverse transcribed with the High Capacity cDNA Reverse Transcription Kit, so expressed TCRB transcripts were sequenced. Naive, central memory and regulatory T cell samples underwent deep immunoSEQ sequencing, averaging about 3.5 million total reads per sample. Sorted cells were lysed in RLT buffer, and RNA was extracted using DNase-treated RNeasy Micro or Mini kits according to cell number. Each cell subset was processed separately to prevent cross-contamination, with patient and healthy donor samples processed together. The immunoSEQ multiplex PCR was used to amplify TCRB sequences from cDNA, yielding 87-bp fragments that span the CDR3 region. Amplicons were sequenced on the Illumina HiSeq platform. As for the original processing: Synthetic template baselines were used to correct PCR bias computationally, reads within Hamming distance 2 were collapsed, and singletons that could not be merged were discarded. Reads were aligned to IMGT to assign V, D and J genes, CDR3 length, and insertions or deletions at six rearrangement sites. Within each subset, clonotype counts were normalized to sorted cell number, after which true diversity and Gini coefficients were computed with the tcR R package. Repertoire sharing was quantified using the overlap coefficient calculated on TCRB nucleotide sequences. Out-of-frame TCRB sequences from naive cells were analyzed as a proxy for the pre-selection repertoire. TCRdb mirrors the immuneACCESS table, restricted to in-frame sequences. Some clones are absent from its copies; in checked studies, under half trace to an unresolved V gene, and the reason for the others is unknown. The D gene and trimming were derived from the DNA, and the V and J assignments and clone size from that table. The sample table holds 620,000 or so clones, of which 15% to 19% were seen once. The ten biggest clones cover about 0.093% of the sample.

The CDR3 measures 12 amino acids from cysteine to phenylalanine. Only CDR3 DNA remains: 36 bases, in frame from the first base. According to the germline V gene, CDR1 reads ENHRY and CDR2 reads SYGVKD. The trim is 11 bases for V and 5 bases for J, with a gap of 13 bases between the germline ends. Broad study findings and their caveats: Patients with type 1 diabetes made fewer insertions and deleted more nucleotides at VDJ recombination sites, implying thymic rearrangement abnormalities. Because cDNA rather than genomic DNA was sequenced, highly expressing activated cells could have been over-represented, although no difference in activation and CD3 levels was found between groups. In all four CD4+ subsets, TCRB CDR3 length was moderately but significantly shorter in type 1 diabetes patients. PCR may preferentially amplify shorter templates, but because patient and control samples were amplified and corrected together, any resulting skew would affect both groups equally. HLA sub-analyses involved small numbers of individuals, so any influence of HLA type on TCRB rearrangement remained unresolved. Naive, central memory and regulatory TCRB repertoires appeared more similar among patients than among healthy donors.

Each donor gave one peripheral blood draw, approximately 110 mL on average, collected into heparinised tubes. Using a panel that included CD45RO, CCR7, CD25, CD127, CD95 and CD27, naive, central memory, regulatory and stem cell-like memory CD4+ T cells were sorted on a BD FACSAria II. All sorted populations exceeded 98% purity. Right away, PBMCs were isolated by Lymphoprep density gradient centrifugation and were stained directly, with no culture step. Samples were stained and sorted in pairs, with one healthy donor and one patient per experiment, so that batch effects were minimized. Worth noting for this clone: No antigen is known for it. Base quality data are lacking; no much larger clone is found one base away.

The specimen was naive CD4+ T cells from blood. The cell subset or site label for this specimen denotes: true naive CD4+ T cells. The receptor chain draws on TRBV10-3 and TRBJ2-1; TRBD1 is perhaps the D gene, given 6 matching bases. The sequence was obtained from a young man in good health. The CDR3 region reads CALRDTNNEQFF. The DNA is TGTGCCCTCCGGGACACCAACAATGAGCAGTTCTTC.